This is a list of T cell receptor beta chains from one sample in a study of radiotherapy plus CTLA-4 blockade in lung cancer. Libraries were prepared by immunoSEQ multiplex PCR; TCRdb keeps only in-frame clonotypes and omits some of them. The sample holds tens of thousands of clones, about four fifths seen once. The material was peripheral blood, obtained from a patient treated with radiotherapy plus ipilimumab. The receptor set was obtained from a human donor with non-small cell lung cancer whose response to radiotherapy plus ipilimumab could not be evaluated. CDR3s leave out the opening cysteine and the closing phenylalanine or tryptophan. Each record gives: V gene, CDR3 protein.

>TRBV29-1
SVPGLAGNNEQF
>TRBV28
ASRGQAGSPNTEAF
>TRBV18
ASSPSDRVLSSYEQY
>TRBV14
ASSQATGGIYGYT
>TRBV6-6
ASSYLGTVNYGYT
>TRBV5-4
ASSGQSTNKANTIY
>TRBV10-3
AAQGGLGYNEQF
>TRBV5-1
ASSWTLAGGFYEQY
>TRBV4-2
ASSHLGLASNTGELF
>TRBV28
ASSLMRGGIANQPQH
>TRBV11-3
ASSPGTSGRTDTQY
>TRBV11-1
ASSLGGKETQY
>TRBV4-3
ASSQAASGSYEQY
>TRBV28
ASRRNRVYGYT
>TRBV5-8
ASSLDLRESVLGETQY
>TRBV28
ASRVNDMPQH
>TRBV27
ASIGATGGAELDTEAF
>TRBV6-1
ASSEAATGIYGYT
>TRBV10-2
ASSEKRSVTGELF
>TRBV5-1
ASSLAPLQGIDEQY
>TRBV4-3
ASSRGGESWDTQY
>TRBV7-9
ASSYRPREQF
>TRBV29-1
SAKTGDGQPQH
>TRBV28
ASSSPGGFYTEAF
>TRBV7-3
ASSLNAGGVNEQF
>TRBV28
ASSLGGTGENTEAF
>TRBV18
ASSPRVPRGLNLAKNIQY
>TRBV4-3
ASSQDSLAGVWEQY
>TRBV19
ASSIVEGFSGYNEQF
>TRBV14
ASSQGLAGDYNEQF
>TRBV28
ASSFTVDLQPQH
>TRBV19
ASSIPYDRLGPQH
>TRBV2
ASNLDRMNTEAF
>TRBV28
ASRLTGSYGYT
>TRBV15
ATSWDRVYGYT
>TRBV9
ASSVGGDGNTIY
>TRBV6-5
ASSLAGAPEQY
>TRBV9
ASSVATTGGEQY
>TRBV10-3
AISGQDTGELF
>TRBV7-3
ASSPGQGFGYT
>TRBV6-1
ASSSITEAF
>TRBV27
ASSPRGHDGWETQY
>TRBV28
ASSHYPSREQF
>TRBV4-3
ASSQDIAGGGNYEQY
>TRBV6-6
ASSYPGGTDTQY
>TRBV19
ASKLIAGAYEQY
>TRBV19
ASSMFRGGNTEAF
>TRBV14
ASSQAWGERNTEAF
>TRBV2
ASSEAFRATEAF
>TRBV7-2
ASSQRTDLSNQPQH